This T cell receptor beta chain was obtained from a study of T-cell reconstitution after alpha-beta-depleted transplantation in children. Germline V lookup: CDR1 SEHNR, CDR2 FQNEAQ (reference sequence). Trimming pared 5 bases from V and 8 bases from J, leaving 12 bases between. The CDR3 is 13 amino acids. Construction of the TCRbeta library involved unique molecular identifiers. MiXCR, applied by TCRdb to the PCR reads, yields one record per CDR3 protein. The table records 500,000 or so distinct CDR3 sequences, approximately 29% of them present only once. In this sample, this clonotype turned up a few times.

The receptor was isolated from a human donor who donated a stem cell graft to a child with aplastic anemia. The genes are TRBV7-9 and TRBJ2-2; D ambiguous. The sample here was PBMCs from the stem cell graft donor, taken from the stem cell graft. CDR3 coding DNA: TGTGCCAGCAGCACCCATCCGGGTGGGGAGCTGTTTTTT. Amino acids: CASSTHPGGELFF.